This T cell receptor (beta chain) came from a study of cytomegalovirus exposure and HLA in healthy donors. About the study: The roughly 110 validation repertoires were reported in a later analysis to have been generated on the same platform as the approximately 700 first-cohort repertoires.

Germline V CDR1 and CDR2: SEHNR, FQNEAQ (reference sequence). This CDR3 is built from 15 residues. Trimming cost V 2 bases and J 2 bases; bases outside gene matches: 6. The assay was immunoSEQ multiplex PCR, and TCRdb's table has in-frame clones only and misses some. This table has about 140,000 clones, roughly nine tenths appearing once. V gene TRBV7-9 combines with J gene TRBJ2-7; 7 positions agree with TRBD1. This TCR was sampled from a man younger than 35 in good health and CMV-seronegative. The sequencing sample was made of PBMCs. CDR3 sequence reads: CASSLLPGQPYEQYF. The CDR3, as DNA: TGTGCCAGCAGCTTATTGCCGGGACAGCCCTACGAGCAGTACTTC.